This T cell receptor beta chain is from a study of T cells after yellow fever vaccination. General study points: Compared with primary, the secondary response was weaker and peaked at day 5, not 15.

Universal primer sites and UMIs were introduced during 5'RACE template-switching synthesis of TCR cDNA. TCRdb re-derived calls from the 5' RACE reads in MiXCR, one entry per CDR3 protein. Among about 350,000 distinct CDR3 sequences listed, over 4% were seen once. The CDR3 is 14 residues long. The ends were cut back, 2 bases at V and 4 bases at J, with 11 bases in the middle. CDR1 is SGHRS and CDR2 is YFSETQ in the germline V gene. Many counts were recorded for this clonotype. Its target is not known. The TCR sequence derives from a man younger than 30 who received the YFV17D yellow fever vaccine. The chain recombines TRBV5-1 with TRBJ2-3; D remains ambiguous. This sample comprised PBMCs, obtained 5 days after the yellow fever booster vaccination. The CDR3 reads CASSFTELSDTQYF. The CDR3 coding sequence is TGCGCCAGCAGCTTTACAGAATTATCAGATACGCAGTATTTT. Using reference TRBV5-1 and TRBJ2-3 for the parts outside the CDR3, the full variable domain is KAGVTQTPRYLIKTRGQQVTLSCSPISGHRSVSWYQQTPGQGLQFLFEYFSETQRNKGNFPGRFSGRQFSNSRSEMNVSTLELGDSALYLCASSFTELSDTQYFGPGTRLTVL.